This T cell receptor beta chain was sequenced during a study of blood T cell repertoires in COVID-19. Assay: immunoSEQ multiplex PCR; the TCRdb copy retains only in-frame clones and omits some. The sample carries some 100,000 clones, approximately 89% recorded once. CDR3 length: 17 amino acids. The germline V and J ends were trimmed by 1 base and 1 base, with 13 bases remaining between them. The V gene's germline CDR1 is LGHNA and CDR2 YNFKEQ. The chain combines TRBV4-2 with TRBJ2-2; D is undetermined. The sequenced sample was peripheral blood. This TCR was sampled from a man aged 45-60 years with acute or convalescent COVID-19. As DNA, the CDR3 is TGTGCCAGCAGCCAAGTAGCACTTGCTAGGAACACCGGGGAGCTGTTTTTT. This encodes CASSQVALARNTGELFF.